This T cell receptor (beta chain) appears in the sequencing data of a study of blood T cells in healthy people across ages (dated by TCRdb to between 2015 and 2016). Background for the entire study: Template switching captured roughly one uniquely barcoded TCR beta cDNA molecule per two T cells in model experiments. Using deep sequencing normalized with unique cDNA molecular identifiers, the study measured how TCR beta repertoire diversity changes with age. The donors were split into four age groups: young (average 16 years), middle-aged (about 40), aged (about 62) and long-lived (about 82). To avoid experimental bias, donors of different ages were randomly spread across the sequencing lanes. The study analyzed two additional independent replicas of 1 million unique cDNA reads from the same blood draw for two donors, one aged 18 to 30 and one aged 80 or older.

Receptors were amplified or captured by 5' RACE. Instrument on record: Illumina HiSeq 2500. A second PCR of about 7 to 12 cycles was performed with a sample-barcoded 5' primer and a J-beta primer mix. A unique molecular identifier was introduced onto each TCR beta cDNA molecule by a template-switch 5' adaptor carrying 12 random nucleotides. Each sample yielded at least 2.5 million CDR3-containing paired-end reads. First-strand cDNA synthesis was performed from all RNA using the Mint cDNA synthesis kit, with priming by a TRBC-specific oligonucleotide. After uracil-DNA glycosylase treatment, a first 18-cycle PCR used universal primers M1SS and BC2_uni_R on all cDNA. On the study's bioinformatics: Each sample was normalized by randomly selecting 1 million high-quality reads, each carrying a distinct molecular identifier. Reads sharing molecular identifiers were discarded rather than binned into consensus sequences. MiTCR, set to a Q25 quality threshold and the strictest error-elimination algorithm, was used for CDR3 identification, clonotype clustering and error correction. Lower-bound total TCR beta diversity was estimated with a nonparametric unseen species model using Euler transformation. TCRdb's own reprocessing of the public reads used fastp at Q25 and MiXCR and kept productive beta chains. Each record represents a unique CDR3 protein, reported with the most common genes and DNA among its rows. None of the V and J calls come from the authors' own analysis; TCRdb made them. The sample contains around 1,100,000 distinct CDR3 sequences, less than 45% of them found a single time. The ten largest clones represent under 15% of the sample.

This clonotype turned up a few times. Its antigen is currently not known. The input lacks base qualities; no much larger clone sits a single base away. What the authors observed across the whole study: Estimates of total diversity from one million sequenced T cells were regarded as lower bounds and underestimates. Compared with the aged group, the long-lived group had more naive CD4+ T cells, fewer expanded clones and increased TCR diversity, suggesting age selection. Observed TCR beta diversity per million T cells fell roughly linearly with age, and a significant reduction was already apparent by age approximately 41. Because donor CMV infection status was unknown, age-related changes in expanded clonotypes were potentially confounded. A strong correlation was found between observed TCR beta diversity and the percentage of naive T cells measured by flow cytometry. Bulk unsorted PBMC profiling prevented conclusive comparison of naive and antigen-experienced compartments.

The roughly 42 donors, aged about 6 to 95 years, were systemically healthy Caucasian individuals from Russia. Approximately 10 milliliters of peripheral blood were collected from each donor into EDTA-treated Vacutainer tubes. Ficoll-Paque density-gradient centrifugation was used to isolate PBMCs, with at least 7 million per sample. Total RNA, at least 5.5 micrograms per sample, was extracted from PBMCs with Trizol reagent. For every donor, an aliquot of PBMCs went through flow cytometry to measure the percentages of naive CD45RAhigh/CD27high T cells. V is reduced by 2 bases and J by 0 bases, leaving a spacing of 12 bases between them. The CDR3 holds 16 amino acids from the cysteine to the phenylalanine. Kept here is only the CDR3 DNA, which spans 48 bases and is read in frame from base 1. Sequences LGHNA (CDR1) and YNFKEQ (CDR2) are obtained from the germline V gene.

The chain is encoded by TRBV4-2 joined to TRBJ2-3; matching of 5 bases hints at TRBD2 as the D gene. The material sequenced was blood. The receptor was isolated from a man aged 18 to 30 in good health. The nucleotide sequence is given as TGTGCCAGCAGCCAACCCGGGGAACCCAGCACAGATACGCAGTATTTT. It translates as CASSQPGEPSTDTQYF.